The subject of this entry is one T cell receptor beta chain. V lost 2 bases and J lost 1, with 7 bases in between. The CDR3 spans 14 residues. The germline CDR1 and CDR2 sequences are SGHTA and FQGNSA. This specimen comes from a study of CD8+ T cells in alopecia areata. RNA, once extracted, was reverse transcribed into cDNA for use as the sequencing template. Clones were read by immunoSEQ multiplex PCR, and TCRdb kept only the in-frame ones, dropping some. The profile shows about 290,000 clones, about 62% of them singletons. Treatment defined: oral pan-JAK inhibitor, 5-10 mg twice daily. This sequence originates from a human donor with alopecia areata. The sample in question was CD4+ T cells sorted from blood, obtained at week 24, from a patient treated with tofacitinib. This chain joins TRBV7-2 and TRBJ2-3; D remains ambiguous. The CDR3 is CASSLLRRTDTQYF. DNA for the CDR3: TGTGCCAGCAGCTTATTACGACGCACAGATACGCAGTATTTT.